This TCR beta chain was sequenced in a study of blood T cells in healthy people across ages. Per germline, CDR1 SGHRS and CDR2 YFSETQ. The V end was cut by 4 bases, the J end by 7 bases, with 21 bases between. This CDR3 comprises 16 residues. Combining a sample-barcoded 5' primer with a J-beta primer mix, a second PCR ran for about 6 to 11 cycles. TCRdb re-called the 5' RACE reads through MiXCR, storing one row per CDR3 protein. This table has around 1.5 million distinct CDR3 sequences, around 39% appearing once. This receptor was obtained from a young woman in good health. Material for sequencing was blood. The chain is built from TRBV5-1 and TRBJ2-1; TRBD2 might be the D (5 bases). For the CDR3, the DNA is TGCGCCAGCAGCCAAGGCGCAGCCACTAGTCGGAATGAGCAGTTCTTC. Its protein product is CASSQGAATSRNEQFF.